This T cell receptor (beta chain) was found in a study of CD8 T cells in Susac syndrome. Overall study results and limits: Clonal expansion of CD8+ cells in Susac peaked in TEMRA cells (and in active patients).

CDR3 size: 13 residues. In germline, CDR1 is DFQATT, CDR2 SNEGSKA (reference sequence). Random hexamers were used to reverse transcribe roughly 0.5 to 1 ug of RNA. MiXCR, run by TCRdb on the immunoSEQ multiplex PCR reads, gives a single entry per CDR3 protein. The sample holds about 190,000 distinct CDR3 sequences; roughly 94% are singletons and the top ten take about 0.15%. Comments on this clonotype: As yet, its antigen is unknown.

This TCR derives from a human donor with Susac syndrome. V usage is TRBV20-1 and J usage is TRBJ1-5; D not resolved. What was sequenced was CD8+ T cells from PBMCs. The CDR3 is CSVTSGVNQPQHF. The CDR3, as DNA: TGCAGCGTCACAAGCGGGGTTAATCAGCCCCAGCATTTT.